Presented here are 6 T cell receptor beta chains from one specimen sequenced in a study of human T cells and chemical hapten exposure. Time point reported: patch test 3, about 24 weeks after DPC sensitization. Treatment noted: therapeutic diphenylcyclopropenone sensitization with weekly scalp DPC. MiXCR, applied by TCRdb to the RACE reads, yields one record per CDR3 protein. The sample lists over 55,000 distinct CDR3 sequences, around 10% occurring once. The material was whole blood, obtained in connection with sensitization to the hapten diphenylcyclopropenone (DPC). The receptors originated from a woman between 50 and 59 years old with alopecia areata. Some clones in this sample may be carry-over from other donors' samples.

The rearrangement links TRBV7-6 to TRBJ2-3, with TRBD1 as a possible D gene (6 bases). Deletions cut 0 bases from V and 6 bases from J, with 13 bases between. Germline V gene data show CDR1 as SGHVS and CDR2 as FNYEAQ. The CDR3 totals 15 residues. The CDR3: CASSLADRPGDTQYF. CDR3 DNA sequence: TGTGCCAGCAGCTTAGCCGACAGGCCTGGGGATACGCAGTATTTT.

This clonotype has ten or more counts. The V gene is TRBV12-3 or TRBV12-4, the J gene TRBJ1-2; TRBD1 matches at 7 bases. This CDR3 region has 12 residues. After removal of 4 bases from V and 7 bases from J, the junction contained 3 bases not matched to a gene. The CDR3 coding sequence is TGTGCCAGCAGTTCGAACAGGGGTGGCTACACCTTC. Its protein is CASSSNRGGYTF.

This clonotype was found many times. The chain couples TRBV18 to TRBJ1-2, with 7 positions matching TRBD1. The junction had 13 bases not matched to a gene; V was cut back by 3 bases and J by 3 bases. From germline, CDR1 is KGHSH and CDR2 LQKENI. The CDR3 loop spans 17 amino acids. CDR3 protein: CASSPTLTGSKDYGYTF. CDR3 coding DNA: TGTGCCAGCTCACCTACCCTGACAGGGTCGAAGGACTATGGCTACACCTTC.

As regards this clonotype: At one of its ends the junction is not consistent with the germline gene, which may arise from a read error. The chain links TRBV29-1 to TRBJ2-3, with D possibly matching TRBD2 (6 bases). Germline lookup yields CDR1 SQVTM and CDR2 ANQGSEA. The CDR3 contains 9 residues. The CDR3 DNA follows: TGCAGCGTCGGGACGGCGGGGCATTTT. Amino acid sequence: CSVGTAGHF.

This clonotype has just a few counts. This chain connects TRBV12-3 or TRBV12-4 to TRBJ2-7, with D possibly TRBD2 on 6 matching bases. The CDR3 runs to 14 residues. V was trimmed by 6 bases and J by 2 bases, leaving 14 bases between them. The CDR3 protein is CASRLLATTYEQYF. The DNA of the CDR3 is TGTGCCAGCAGGCTCCTAGCGACCACCTACGAGCAGTACTTC.

This clonotype came up many times. This chain uses TRBV7-2 with TRBJ1-3; D unclear. The V end lost 1 base, the J end lost 0 bases, and 4 bases lay between the germline ends. There are 14 residues in the CDR3. The germline CDR1 and CDR2 sequences are SGHTA and FQGNSA. The CDR3 here is CASSLVSSGNTIYF. The CDR3 region has the DNA TGTGCCAGCAGCTTAGTGAGCTCTGGAAACACCATATATTTT.